Detailed here is one T cell receptor (beta chain). Its antigen remains unidentified. The entry originates in a study of T cell responses to AZD1222 COVID-19 vaccine. Regarding the study as a whole: None of the repertoires were sampled until the peak T cell response had passed. Just five or six AZD1222 recipients were seropositive at baseline. Mapped onto spike, vaccine-associated CD4 TCRs spanned it and were dominant at 160-218 and 743-854.

TCRdb keeps only in-frame clones here, not all; method: immunoSEQ multiplex PCR. The data hold some 120,000 clones, with about 90% observed a single time. The germline CDR1 and CDR2 sequences are SGHTA and FQGNSA. V dropped 5 bases and J dropped 9; count of bases not matched to a gene: 6. The CDR3 sequence is 15 residues long. The chain has TRBV7-2 and TRBJ2-1, with 14 bases fitting TRBD2. The receptor's source is an adult in good health. The sample consisted of peripheral blood, taken on day 0 of AZD1222 vaccination. CDR3 DNA sequence: TGTGCCAGCAGCACGACTAGCGGGAGGGTGGGTGAGCAGTTCTTC. Amino acid sequence: CASSTTSGRVGEQFF. The variable domain in full, with the rest retrieved from reference TRBV7-2 and TRBJ2-1, is GAGVSQSPSNKVTEKGKDVELRCDPISGHTALYWYRQSLGQGLEFLIYFQGNSAPDKSGLPSDRFSAERTGGSVSTLTIQRTQQEDSAVYLCASSTTSGRVGEQFFGPGTRLTVL.